The clone carrying this TCR beta chain came up many times. The record originates from a study of T cells in Graves' hyperthyroidism and ophthalmopathy. The TCR beta CDR3 regions underwent amplification using RNA transcripts as the source. Using the HTBI primer set, a first-round RT-PCR was run on the TCR CDR3. TCRdb processed the multiplex PCR reads anew with MiXCR; each CDR3 protein has one entry. The sample yields nearly 600,000 distinct CDR3 sequences, more than 11% seen once. Germline V gene sequence: CDR1 KGHDR, CDR2 SFDVKD. The CDR3 runs 15 residues. Between the trimmed V and J ends, which lost 5 bases and 6 bases, there was a span of 17 bases.

The TCR was taken from a woman in her thirties with Graves' hyperthyroidism that later progressed to Graves' ophthalmopathy. The chain combines TRBV24-1 with TRBJ2-3; D unresolved. Sequencing used blood. The CDR3 DNA is TGTGCCACCAGTGGATTGGCGGCCATGGGGGATACGCAGTATTTT. Its protein is CATSGLAAMGDTQYF.